These 25 T cell receptor beta chains came from one sample sequenced in a study of OX40 agonist ivuxolimab in advanced cancers. TCRdb's table, derived via immunoSEQ multiplex PCR, lists solely in-frame clones and lacks some. The repertoire holds 60,000 to 70,000 clones, with about 88% as singletons. Sequences were derived from CD4+ or CD8+ T cells sorted from blood, sampled in a trial of the OX40 agonist ivuxolimab. Receptors were obtained from an adult with an advanced solid tumor such as melanoma, head and neck, liver or kidney cancer.

The sample holds a few counts of this clone. The chain is built from TRBV19 and TRBJ1-5; D remains ambiguous. V lost 7 bases and J lost 3, with 16 bases in between. Germline V gives CDR1 LNHDA, CDR2 SQIVND (reference sequence). This CDR3 has 15 residues. CDR3 sequence (DNA): TGTGCCAGTACCACCCTAGGGAGGGACAATCAGCCCCAGCATTTT. It yields the protein CASTTLGRDNQPQHF.

The rearrangement joins TRBV7-2 to TRBJ2-1, with D unclear. CDR1 SGHTA and CDR2 FQGNSA come from the germline V gene. CDR3 length equals 13 residues. Trimming shortened V by 4 bases and J by 4 bases, and 8 bases separated the two germline ends. CDR3 in DNA: TGTGCCAGCAGCTCGTCGAGGTACAATGAGCAGTTCTTC. Protein product: CASSSSRYNEQFF.

This chain uses TRBV6-6 with TRBJ2-7; D is unclear. Germline V gene lookup returns CDR1 MNHNY and CDR2 SVGAGI (reference sequence). Trimming shortened V by 4 bases and J by 7 bases, and 8 bases separated the two germline ends. The CDR3 has 11 amino acids. CDR3 protein: CASSSRIEQYF. The CDR3 bases are TGTGCCAGCAGTTCTAGGATAGAGCAGTACTTC.

The chain couples TRBV19 to TRBJ1-5; D perhaps matches TRBD1 (6 bases). Trimming cost V 0 bases and J 3 bases, with 9 bases left between them. Germline V lookup: CDR1 LNHDA, CDR2 SQIVND (reference sequence). The CDR3 contains 15 residues. This CDR3 is CASSIEGGNNQPQHF. In nucleotides, the CDR3 is TGTGCCAGTAGTATAGAAGGGGGAAACAATCAGCCCCAGCATTTT.

Concerning this clone: One end of the junction varies from germline; a read error may be responsible. The V call is TRBV27, the J call TRBJ2-7; the D gene is possibly TRBD1 (5 bases). Germline V lookup: CDR1 MNHEY, CDR2 SMNVEV (reference sequence). The CDR3 runs to 13 residues. CDR3 coding DNA: TGTGCCAGCAGTTTTAGGGGCTCCCACGAGCAGTACTTC. It translates to CASSFRGSHEQYF.

This clone was counted a single time. This sequence joins TRBV11-2 and TRBJ2-2; 8 bases match TRBD2. V trimming: 11 bases; J trimming: 7 bases; junction bases outside the gene matches: 6. The CDR3 consists of 12 residues. CDR1 is SGHAT, CDR2 FQNNGV, per germline. The CDR3, as DNA: TGTGCCTGTACAAGCGGGGGCGGGGAGCTGTTTTTT. It is translated as CACTSGGGELFF.

J is TRBJ1-1 and V is TRBV9; no clear D gene. The V end lost 0 bases, the J end lost 0 bases, and 18 bases lay between the germline ends. Germline loops: CDR1 SGDLS, CDR2 YYNGEE. This CDR3 spans 18 amino acids. Written as DNA, the CDR3 is TGTGCCAGCAGCGTAGAGGGAGGGAACAGTATCATGAACACTGAAGCTTTCTTT. Translating it yields CASSVEGGNSIMNTEAFF.

The gene calls are TRBV5-1 and TRBJ2-1, with D maybe TRBD1 (6 bases). Germline CDR1 SGHRS, CDR2 YFSETQ. Between the trimmed V and J ends, which lost 4 bases and 7 bases, there was a span of 18 bases. This CDR3 comprises 15 residues. The CDR3 nucleotides are TGCGCCAGCAGCCTAACACCGACAGGTATTAATGAGCAGTTCTTC. It yields the protein CASSLTPTGINEQFF.

With regard to this clone: Other DNA sequences in the same sample also yield this CDR3. The chain combines TRBV5-4 with TRBJ2-5, with D uncertain. The germline V gene encodes CDR1 SGHNT and CDR2 YYREEE (reference sequence). Trimming removed 0 bases from V and 1 base from J, with 4 bases in between. The CDR3 totals 13 residues. The CDR3 DNA is TGTGCCAGCAGCTTGGGGGCCCAAGAGACCCAGTACTTC. This sequence encodes CASSLGAQETQYF.

This clone has a handful of counts. The J gene is TRBJ1-2, the V gene TRBV4-1, with 9 nucleotides matching TRBD1. CDR1 and CDR2 from the germline V gene are MGHRA and YSYEKL. This CDR3 region has 15 residues. V was pared by 1 base and J by 4 bases, with 4 bases of the junction left unmatched. This CDR3 is CASSQVGTGSYGYTF. The CDR3 coding sequence is TGCGCCAGCAGCCAAGTAGGGACAGGGAGCTATGGCTACACCTTC.

This clone was seen a single time. The chain employs TRBV5-1 and TRBJ1-2; tentatively, D is TRBD1 (5 bases). The V and J ends lost 2 bases and 6 bases respectively, with 8 bases between them. Germline CDR1 SGHRS, CDR2 YFSETQ. The CDR3 is 12 amino acids. DNA of the CDR3: TGCGCCAGCAGCTTCAGCAGGGATGGCTACACCTTC. Its translation is CASSFSRDGYTF.

The V and J genes are TRBV2 and TRBJ1-5; D gene uncertain. The CDR3 has 14 residues. Germline V CDR1 and CDR2: SNHLY, FYNNEI. The germline V and J ends were trimmed by 5 bases and 4 bases, with 12 bases remaining between them. The CDR3 nucleotides read TGTGCCAGCAGTTTCGAGGGAGTAAATCAGCCCCAGCATTTT. It is translated as CASSFEGVNQPQHF.

The V gene is TRBV28, the J gene TRBJ2-6; maybe TRBD2 (5 bases). Trimming removed 8 bases at V and 1 base at J, with 6 bases between. The germline V gene has CDR1 MDHEN and CDR2 SYDVKM. CDR3 size: 13 residues. CDR3 coding DNA: TGTGCCAGCTCGGGGTCTGGGGCCAACGTCCTGACTTTC. Its translation is CASSGSGANVLTF.

J is TRBJ2-1 and V is TRBV7-6; D gene uncertain. The germline V and J ends were trimmed by 1 base and 2 bases, with 15 bases remaining between them. The CDR3 contains 17 residues. From germline, CDR1 is SGHVS and CDR2 FNYEAQ. The CDR3 bases are TGTGCCAGCAGCTTAGAAGTTGGCCAGAGAACCTACAATGAGCAGTTCTTC. Residues: CASSLEVGQRTYNEQFF.

CDR3 loop: CASSDPRQGGNTEAFF. Written as DNA, the CDR3 is TGTGCCAGCAGTGATCCTCGACAGGGGGGAAACACTGAAGCTTTCTTT. The chain employs TRBV6-1 and TRBJ1-1; TRBD1 agrees at 9 bases. Trimming cost V 3 bases and J 2 bases; bases outside gene matches: 7. The CDR3 covers 16 residues. Germline CDR1 is MNHNS and CDR2 is SASEGT.

This sequence joins TRBV10-3 and TRBJ2-3, with unresolved D. Trimming removed 3 bases at V and 0 bases at J, with 13 bases between. Germline-derived CDR1 and CDR2 are ENHRY and SYGVKD. This CDR3 is 16 amino acids long. The CDR3 sequence is CAISDLSQKSTDTQYF. In nucleotides, the CDR3 is TGTGCCATCAGTGATCTGTCCCAAAAGAGCACAGATACGCAGTATTTT.

The chain is built from TRBV27 and TRBJ2-7; 10 bases are shared with TRBD2. The length of the CDR3 is 13 residues. The germline V gene has CDR1 MNHEY and CDR2 SMNVEV (reference sequence). Trimming removed 6 bases from V and 2 bases from J; junction bases left unmatched: 1. In DNA form, the CDR3 reads TGTGCCAGCAGAACTAGCGGGGCCTACGAGCAGTACTTC. This encodes CASRTSGAYEQYF.

Turning to this clone: The sample holds other DNA sequences that translate to the same CDR3. This chain connects TRBV19 to TRBJ2-1, with 12 bases aligning to TRBD2. The V segment lost 7 bases and the J segment 6 bases; nucleotides outside the gene matches: 4. This CDR3 comprises 14 residues. From germline, CDR1 is LNHDA and CDR2 SQIVND (reference sequence). CDR3 bases: TGTGCCAGTACCCTAGCGGGAGGGTCCAATGAGCAGTTCTTC. It encodes CASTLAGGSNEQFF.

The chain is built from TRBV10-1 and TRBJ2-7, with 7 bases that match TRBD1. CDR1 WNHNN and CDR2 SYGVQD come from the germline V gene (reference sequence). The CDR3 runs 15 residues. The J segment lost 3 bases and the V segment lost 2 bases, leaving 7 bases of the junction unmatched. The CDR3 DNA is TGCGCCAGCAGTGAGGGTACAGGGGCTAGCTACGAGCAGTACTTC. This encodes CASSEGTGASYEQYF.

The V gene is TRBV18, the J gene TRBJ2-5; D gene uncertain. CDR3 length: 15 residues. Germline CDR1 KGHSH, CDR2 LQKENI. The V gene lost 0 bases and the J gene lost 5 bases, with 13 bases spanning the gap. The CDR3 sequence: CASSPPKLPFETQYF. As DNA, the CDR3 is TGTGCCAGCTCACCACCTAAACTACCTTTCGAGACCCAGTACTTC.

J is TRBJ2-7 and V is TRBV9; 8 bases line up with TRBD2. This CDR3 is built from 16 residues. Looked up from germline, CDR1 is SGDLS and CDR2 is YYNGEE. The trim removed 0 bases at V and 3 bases at J, leaving 8 bases unmatched. In DNA form, the CDR3 reads TGTGCCAGCAGCGTAGATCCTAGCGGGCAGTACTACGAGCAGTACTTC. It translates to CASSVDPSGQYYEQYF.

This chain links TRBV11-2 with TRBJ2-6; no clear D. The CDR3 runs 15 residues. Trimming took 5 bases from V and 0 from J, leaving 8 bases between them. Germline CDR1 is SGHAT and CDR2 is FQNNGV. CDR3 nucleotides: TGTGCCAGCAGCCTCCTAGACTCTGGGGCCAACGTCCTGACTTTC. This codes for CASSLLDSGANVLTF. The entire variable domain, with the rest obtained from reference TRBV11-2 and TRBJ2-6, is as follows: EAGVAQSPRYKIIEKRQSVAFWCNPISGHATLYWYQQILGQGPKLLIQFQNNGVVDDSQLPKDRFSAERLKGVDSTLKIQPAKLEDSAVYLCASSLLDSGANVLTFGAGSRLTVL.

J is TRBJ2-5 and V is TRBV27; the D gene is possibly TRBD2 (5 bases). Trimming left V 3 bases short and J 2 bases short, with 13 bases between. Germline-derived CDR1 and CDR2 are MNHEY and SMNVEV (reference sequence). The CDR3 consists of 15 residues. In nucleotides, the CDR3 is TGTGCCAGCAGTTTTGGGCGGGCCATACAAGAGACCCAGTACTTC. Protein product: CASSFGRAIQETQYF.

The chain combines TRBV5-4 with TRBJ2-1, with D tentatively TRBD1 (6 bases). V was shortened by 0 bases and J by 3 bases, with 10 bases between the two germline ends. The germline V gene encodes CDR1 SGHNT and CDR2 YYREEE (reference sequence). CDR3 length equals 15 residues. The CDR3 region is CASSLGGQSYNEQFF. CDR3 nucleotides: TGTGCCAGCAGCTTGGGGGGGCAGAGCTACAATGAGCAGTTCTTC.

The chain recombines TRBV9 with TRBJ1-2, with D unresolved. The germline V gene encodes CDR1 SGDLS and CDR2 YYNGEE. Trimming cost V 0 bases and J 5 bases, with 14 bases left between them. There are 15 residues in the CDR3. The CDR3 DNA sequence: TGTGCCAGCAGCGTAGCTCCCGGGAATTGGTATGGCTACACCTTC. Its translation: CASSVAPGNWYGYTF.